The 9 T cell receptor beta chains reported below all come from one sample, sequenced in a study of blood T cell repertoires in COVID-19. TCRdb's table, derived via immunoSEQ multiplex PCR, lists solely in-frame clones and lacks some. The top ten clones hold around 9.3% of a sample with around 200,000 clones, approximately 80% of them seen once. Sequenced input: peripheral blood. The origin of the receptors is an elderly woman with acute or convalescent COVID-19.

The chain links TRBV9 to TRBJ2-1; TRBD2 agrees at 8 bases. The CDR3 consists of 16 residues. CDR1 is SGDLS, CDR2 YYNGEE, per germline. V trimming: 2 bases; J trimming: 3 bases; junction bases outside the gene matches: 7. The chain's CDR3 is CASSVLSGGLYNEQFF. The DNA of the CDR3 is TGTGCCAGCAGCGTTTTAAGCGGGGGCCTCTACAATGAGCAGTTCTTC.

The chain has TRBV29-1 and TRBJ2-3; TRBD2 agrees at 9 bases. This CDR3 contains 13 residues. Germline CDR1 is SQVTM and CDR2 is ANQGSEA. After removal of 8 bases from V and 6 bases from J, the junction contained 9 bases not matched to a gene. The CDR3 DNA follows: TGCAGCACCCGCACTAGCGGGTTTGATACGCAGTATTTT. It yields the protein CSTRTSGFDTQYF.

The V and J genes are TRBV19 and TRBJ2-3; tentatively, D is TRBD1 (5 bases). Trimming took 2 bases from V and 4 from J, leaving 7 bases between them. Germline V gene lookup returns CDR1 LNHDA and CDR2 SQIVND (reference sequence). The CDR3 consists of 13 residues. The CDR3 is CASSIQGADTQYF. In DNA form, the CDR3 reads TGTGCCAGTAGTATACAGGGCGCAGATACGCAGTATTTT.

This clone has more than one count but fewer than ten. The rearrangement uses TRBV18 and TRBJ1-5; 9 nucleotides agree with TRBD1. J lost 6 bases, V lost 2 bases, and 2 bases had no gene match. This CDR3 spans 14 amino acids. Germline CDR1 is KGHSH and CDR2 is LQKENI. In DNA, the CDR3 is TGTGCCAGCTCACCAACGGACAGGGGTCAGCCCCAGCATTTT. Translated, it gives CASSPTDRGQPQHF.

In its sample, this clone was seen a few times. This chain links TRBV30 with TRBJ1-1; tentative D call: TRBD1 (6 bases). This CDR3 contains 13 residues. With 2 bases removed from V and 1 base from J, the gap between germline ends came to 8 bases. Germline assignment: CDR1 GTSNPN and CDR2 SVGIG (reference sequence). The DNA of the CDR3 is TGTGCCTGGAGTAAACAGGGGAACACTGAAGCTTTCTTT. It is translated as CAWSKQGNTEAFF.

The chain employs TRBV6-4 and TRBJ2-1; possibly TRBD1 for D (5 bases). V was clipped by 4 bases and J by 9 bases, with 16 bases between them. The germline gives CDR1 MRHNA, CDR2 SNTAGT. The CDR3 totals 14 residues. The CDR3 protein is CASSAEDIQSEQFF. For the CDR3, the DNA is TGTGCCAGCAGTGCCGAGGACATCCAATCTGAGCAGTTCTTC.

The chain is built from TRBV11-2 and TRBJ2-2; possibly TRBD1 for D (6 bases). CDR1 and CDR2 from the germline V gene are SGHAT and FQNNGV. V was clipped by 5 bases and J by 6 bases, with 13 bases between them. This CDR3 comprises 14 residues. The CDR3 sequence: CASSDFTGPGELFF. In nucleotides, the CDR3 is TGTGCCAGCAGCGATTTTACAGGGCCCGGGGAGCTGTTTTTT.

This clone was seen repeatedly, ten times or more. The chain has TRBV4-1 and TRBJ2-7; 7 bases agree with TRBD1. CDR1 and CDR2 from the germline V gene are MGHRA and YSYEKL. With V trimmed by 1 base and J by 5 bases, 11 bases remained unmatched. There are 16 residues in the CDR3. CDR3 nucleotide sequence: TGCGCCAGCAGCCAAGTTTTACAGGGGCAGAGTAACGAGCAGTACTTC. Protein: CASSQVLQGQSNEQYF.

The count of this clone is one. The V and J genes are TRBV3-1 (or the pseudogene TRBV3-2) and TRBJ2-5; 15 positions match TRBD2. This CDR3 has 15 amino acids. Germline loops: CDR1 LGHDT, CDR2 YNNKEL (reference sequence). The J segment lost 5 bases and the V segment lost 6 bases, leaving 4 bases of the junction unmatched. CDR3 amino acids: CASSLGLAGGETQYF. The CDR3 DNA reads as TGTGCCAGCAGTCTGGGACTAGCGGGGGGTGAGACCCAGTACTTC.